The source of this T cell receptor beta chain is a study of OX40 agonist ivuxolimab in advanced cancers. The data were produced by immunoSEQ multiplex PCR, yet TCRdb's version contains in-frame clones alone and is incomplete. The sample lists tens of thousands of clones; 81% were seen once. Germline trimming cut 4 bases from V and 2 bases from J; bases unmatched to any gene: 5. Germline loops: CDR1 MNHNS, CDR2 SASEGT. The CDR3 spans 15 residues. The sequencing used CD4+ or CD8+ T cells sorted from blood, collected in a trial of the OX40 agonist ivuxolimab. The chain is built from TRBV6-1 and TRBJ2-3; the match to TRBD2 covers 8 bases. This sequence was found in an adult with an advanced solid tumor such as melanoma, head and neck, liver or kidney cancer. The DNA for the CDR3 is TGTGCCAGCAGTGTTTTAGCGGGGACCACAGATACGCAGTATTTT. Protein product: CASSVLAGTTDTQYF.